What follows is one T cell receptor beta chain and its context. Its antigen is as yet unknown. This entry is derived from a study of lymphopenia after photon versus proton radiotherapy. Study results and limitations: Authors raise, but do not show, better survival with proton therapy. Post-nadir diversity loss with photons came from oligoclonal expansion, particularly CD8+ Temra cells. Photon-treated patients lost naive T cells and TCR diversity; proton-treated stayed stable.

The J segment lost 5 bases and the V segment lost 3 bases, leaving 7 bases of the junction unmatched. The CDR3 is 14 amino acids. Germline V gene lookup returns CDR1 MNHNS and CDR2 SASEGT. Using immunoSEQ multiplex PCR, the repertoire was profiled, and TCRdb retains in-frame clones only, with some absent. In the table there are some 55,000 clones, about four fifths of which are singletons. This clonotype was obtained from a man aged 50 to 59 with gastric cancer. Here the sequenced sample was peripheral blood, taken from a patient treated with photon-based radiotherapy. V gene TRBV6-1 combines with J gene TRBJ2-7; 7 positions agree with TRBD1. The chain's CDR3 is CASSEVQGVDEQYF. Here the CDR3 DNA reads TGTGCCAGCAGTGAGGTCCAGGGGGTGGACGAGCAGTACTTC.